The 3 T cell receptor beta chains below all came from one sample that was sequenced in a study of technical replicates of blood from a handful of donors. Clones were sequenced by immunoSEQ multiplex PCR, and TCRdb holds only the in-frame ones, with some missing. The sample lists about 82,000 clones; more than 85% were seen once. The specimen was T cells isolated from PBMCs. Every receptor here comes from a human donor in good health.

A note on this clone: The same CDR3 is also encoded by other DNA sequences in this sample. CDR3 bases: TGTGCCAGCAGTTACGCAGGGTACAATGAGCAGTTCTTC. The encoded protein is CASSYAGYNEQFF. The chain uses TRBV6-5 and TRBJ2-1; TRBD1 might be the D (5 bases). Between the trimmed V and J ends, which lost 2 bases and 4 bases, there was a span of 6 bases. CDR3 length: 13 residues. Germline loops: CDR1 MNHEY, CDR2 SVGAGI.

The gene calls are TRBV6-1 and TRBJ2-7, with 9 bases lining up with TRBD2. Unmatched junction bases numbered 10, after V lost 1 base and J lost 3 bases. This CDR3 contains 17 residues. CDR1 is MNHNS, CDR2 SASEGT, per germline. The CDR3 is CASSEGLAGAFVYEQYF. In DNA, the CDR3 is TGTGCCAGCAGTGAAGGTTTAGCGGGAGCTTTCGTCTACGAGCAGTACTTC.

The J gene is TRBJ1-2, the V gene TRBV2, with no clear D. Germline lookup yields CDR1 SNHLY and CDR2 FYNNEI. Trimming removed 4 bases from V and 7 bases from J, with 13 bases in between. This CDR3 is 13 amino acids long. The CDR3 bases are TGTGCCAGCAGTGGCAGCGGGATCGGTGGCTACACCTTC. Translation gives CASSGSGIGGYTF.